The subject of this entry is one T cell receptor (beta chain). TCRdb keeps only in-frame clones here, not all; method: immunoSEQ multiplex PCR. The sample gives some 22,000 clones, 80% to 85% of which show up once; roughly 23% is in the top ten. The data were obtained in a study of control samples from healthy donors and cancer patients. The V gene's germline CDR1 is SGHDN and CDR2 FVKESK. The length of the CDR3 is 16 residues. V lost 4 bases to trimming and J lost 4 bases, with 14 bases between them. This rearrangement joins TRBV14 to TRBJ2-6, with D possibly TRBD1 on 6 matching bases. This TCR came from a man between 60 and 70 years old with colorectal cancer. The sequenced material came from PBMCs. For the CDR3, the DNA is TGTGCCAGCAGCCCGGGATACAGGGCAGGGGCCAACGTCCTGACTTTC. It specifies CASSPGYRAGANVLTF.